This T cell receptor beta chain is from a study of blood T cell repertoires in COVID-19. In the study overall: COVID-19 samples collected from the United States, Italy and Spain covered acute and convalescent phases. PBMCs, B-cell-depleted T cells, or T cells were the source of the cDNA or gDNA that made up the material.

Original data processing: Reference gene primer amplification gave estimated nucleated cell counts. Only in-frame clones appear in the TCRdb table, and some are missing; sequencing was by immunoSEQ multiplex PCR. V, J and clone size are those of that table, while D and trimming were read from the DNA. This repertoire shows 150,000 to 200,000 clones, 85% to 90% found once; its top ten account for 2.9%. Germline V CDR1 and CDR2: LNHNV, YYDKDF (reference sequence). The V and J ends lost 2 bases and 4 bases respectively, with 12 bases between them. This CDR3 comprises 14 residues. The receptor was derived from a woman younger than 45 with active or convalescent COVID-19. Specimen: peripheral blood. The genes are TRBV15 and TRBJ2-7, with D maybe TRBD2 (6 bases). Written as DNA, the CDR3 is TGTGCCACCAGCAGAAAGCGGGCTGATTACGAGCAGTACTTC. Amino acid sequence: CATSRKRADYEQYF.